This section outlines one T cell receptor (beta chain) sequence together with its context. Its target antigen remains unknown. No qualities accompany the bases; no much larger clone lies one base away. The cohort was made up of 500 to 850 healthy bone marrow donors. Cohort members were all nominally healthy when sampled, although unrecorded immune exposures were likely present. The donor tested CMV seronegative and was one of the 352 seronegative cohort members. Every donor gave a peripheral blood sample, and the peripheral blood mononuclear cells from that sample were used for TCR beta sequencing. The Qiagen DNeasy Blood Extraction Kit was used to extract genomic DNA from the blood cell samples. These data originate in a study of cytomegalovirus exposure and HLA in healthy donors (TCRdb year 2017). Describing the broader study: In an earlier analysis of 550 to 750 of the donors, approximately 300 Gb of sequence data and some 100 million unique TCR beta sequences from approximately 180 million T cells were reported. Among the approximately 400 genotyped donors, approximately 82% belonged to the genetic ancestry cluster associated with self-reported Caucasian donors. All discovery cohort repertoires had been generated using a single sequencing platform. The study aimed to test whether signatures of past pathogen exposure could be identified by cataloging public T cell receptors. Rather than drawing on any new phenotypic data, the later analysis identified candidate immune exposures from TCR beta sequences and the way those sequences occurred across donors. Class I and class II HLA loci were covered by the typing at four-digit resolution. High-throughput TCR immunosequencing, statistical association of individual TCRs with disease status, and machine learning were combined to predict cytomegalovirus infection status. In a later analysis, previously published TCR beta repertoires from 670 or so donors were re-analyzed and high-resolution HLA genotyping was added so that TCR occurrence patterns could be studied. A handful of DR-DQ haplotypes were handled as single units for association and clustering because linkage in the cohort was strong. Around 300 gigabases of sequencing data and tens of millions of unique TCR sequences were included in an early release covering roughly 600 HLA-typed donors. The number of typed donors differed by locus: roughly 629-630 for A, B, C, DRB1 and DQB1; some 500 for DQA1; 606 for DPA1; and around 450 for DPB1. Genome-wide SNP genotypes for about three fifths of the roughly 670 donors were used in a later genetic analysis, which treated that subset as a discovery cohort. Alongside the repertoire data, information on donor age, sex, ethnicity and CMV serostatus was compiled. Among about 360 genotyped donors of the cohort, an average of approximately 240,000 unique TCR beta nucleotide sequences were sequenced per donor, roughly 18% of them non-productive. In addition to the first cohort of 666 subjects, a separate validation cohort of approximately 130 different subjects was used. The T cell repertoires of around 730 subjects were profiled by immunosequencing and related to cytomegalovirus serostatus. An earlier analysis of 587 of the donors applied high-throughput TCR beta sequencing to assess whether each TCR beta V gene segment acted as functional or pseudogenic. Here is what the overall study found, with its caveats: The authors suggested that the approach could potentially be extended to other disease states and immunological phenotypes. Some IMGT-functional V segments, including TRBV6-2 and TRBV6-3, could not be told apart with the 87-base-pair reads, so those segments were excluded. In a later analysis, several top co-occurrence clusters were reported to appear linked to parvovirus B19, influenza, CMV and Epstein-Barr virus. According to a later analysis, TCR association rates differed among HLA loci, with DRB1 alleles showing the most associated TCRs and HLA-C alleles showing the fewest. In an earlier analysis of 587 of the donors, most TCR beta V segments appeared in productive rearrangements about 87% or about 30% of the time, broadly matching IMGT annotations. Linkage disequilibrium might explain the correlated functional status among segregating V segments, but an unknown experimental factor could not be excluded. Presence/absence analyses assumed roughly uniform sequencing depth across donors, an assumption that may not hold. In a later analysis, around 15,000 TCR beta sequences were associated with specific HLA alleles at a false discovery rate of 0.05. For the cohort, immune exposure information was limited to CMV serostatus. The sequencing pipeline was judged likely to have produced a cluster of highly shared sequence variants as a technical artifact. The study gave a list of some 150 TCR beta chains associated with cytomegalovirus. Most TCR sequences were observed very rarely across donors, whereas some public TCRs were present in many individuals. About 17 rarely observed V segments, including chromosome 9 orphons, were excluded from the earlier analysis of about 610 of the donors because counts were too low. Most CMV-associated TCR beta chains appeared to be HLA-restricted in a later analysis, and the HLA associations seemed to be driven largely by CMV exposure. Because HLA typing was missing for some donors at each locus, association tests included only the typed subset. Strong co-occurrence of HLA alleles, especially DR and DQ, made assigning TCR associations to individual alleles difficult. In a later analysis, HLA-associated TCR beta chains were found to be more clonally expanded and to have lower generation probabilities than equally common non-associated chains. A further reported finding was that TCR beta sequences accurately predicted the HLA-A and HLA-B alleles for most subjects in the first cohort. According to a later genetic analysis, donors in an Asian-associated ancestry cluster had fewer N-insertions in productive TCRs than the approximately 610-donor mean. An association between a missense DCLRE1C variant and V-gene and J-gene trimming of TCR beta chains was found in a later genetic analysis and replicated in an independent cohort. In this cohort, only TCR beta chains were sequenced, and detectable features were limited by the absence of alpha or paired-chain data. Three of the identified cytomegalovirus-associated TCR beta chains were confirmed in vitro to be specific for cytomegalovirus antigens. The classifier was reported to diagnose cytomegalovirus status with high specificity and sensitivity in both the original and validation cohorts.

The CDR3 covers 14 residues, taking in both the cysteine and the phenylalanine. Just CDR3 DNA is preserved here, 42 bases in frame from base 1. The germline V gene specifies MNHEY as CDR1 and SVGAGI as CDR2. For this chain, trimming is 6 bases at the V end and 0 bases at the J end, and the number of junction bases without a gene match is 3. Libraries were constructed by the immunoSEQ multiplex PCR assay. The multiplex PCR relied on a mix of 60 forward primers for TCR Vbeta segments and 13 reverse primers for TCR Jbeta segments. A multiplex PCR assay on genomic DNA amplified the CDR3 region of rearranged TCR beta genes. The amplified TCR beta libraries were sequenced on the Illumina HiSeq System as 87-base-pair reads. In the authors' own workflow: Across the 670 or so repertoires, a later analysis counted tens of millions of unique TCR beta chains, roughly 11 million of which were shared by at least two donors. A nearest-neighbor algorithm error-corrected the raw reads and collapsed the reads into unique sequences, merging closely related sequences to remove PCR and sequencing errors. Alignment of CDR3 sequences to IMGT reference sequences was used to assign V, D and J gene segments. Each retained sequence needed at least a six-nucleotide match to both a V gene segment and a J gene segment. A rearrangement counted as productive if the CDR3 had no stop codons and remained in frame with V and J, and every other rearrangement counted as non-productive. Following IMGT convention, CDR3 was defined as the stretch from the second conserved V-encoded cysteine to the conserved J-encoded phenylalanine. In an earlier analysis of more than 550 of the donors, sequences lacking an unambiguous match to a single V gene segment were excluded. An earlier analysis of just under 600 of the donors called V segments functional above 56.7% productive rearrangements and segregating when the between-donor standard deviation exceeded 5%. To diagnose cytomegalovirus status from the catalog of TCR beta chain sequences, a statistical classification framework was built. In a later analysis, V and J genes were assigned by comparing TCR nucleotide sequences against IMGT/GENE-DB human TR gene sequences. Using the TCRdist pipeline, a later analysis assigned CDR3 sequences along with most-parsimonious VDJ recombination scenarios. In a later analysis, each TCR beta chain was defined by its CDR3 amino acid sequence together with its V-gene family, and reads without a unique V-gene family were excluded. As a way to deal with suspected cross-contamination and a sequencing artifact, a later analysis dropped 640 or so nucleotide sequences that were highly shared and had low generation probability. In a later analysis, a clonal expansion index was calculated for each public chain from normalized within-repertoire ranks of inferred template counts. In a later analysis, generation probabilities were computed with a VDJ recombination model fitted to out-of-frame rearrangements, and the resulting probabilities were checked against IGoR. In a later analysis, TCR-TCR, TCR-HLA and TCR-CMV co-occurrence was scored with hypergeometric tests, and a repertoire-size bias correction was applied to TCR pairs. In a later analysis, false discovery rates were estimated by permuting HLA or CMV assignments 20 times. In a later analysis, co-occurring TCRs were grouped with DBSCAN, and TCRdist sequence similarity was added when clustering was performed within HLA-allele-positive subsets. Repertoires with fewer than 30,000 or more than 120,000 public chains were left out of co-occurrence clustering, as were five repertoires with anomalous nucleotide sharing. The source is immuneACCESS, and TCRdb retained only in-frame sequences with V and J called. Part of the clones is not carried over; for the studies checked, unresolved V genes explain less than half of this, and the remainder is unexplained. Clone size and the V and J calls come from that table; the DNA yielded D and trimming. This sample has about 98,000 clones in its table, and 55% to 75% of those were observed once. 2% to 2.5% of the sample is held by the ten biggest clonotypes.

The rearrangement joined TRBV6-5 to TRBJ1-1; 8 junctional bases match TRBD1. The sequence was obtained from a man aged 50 to 59 in good health and CMV-seronegative. The sample was PBMCs. The CDR3 corresponds to CASSRTGLNTEAFF. The sequenced DNA: TGTGCCAGCAGCAGGACAGGGTTGAACACTGAAGCTTTCTTT.